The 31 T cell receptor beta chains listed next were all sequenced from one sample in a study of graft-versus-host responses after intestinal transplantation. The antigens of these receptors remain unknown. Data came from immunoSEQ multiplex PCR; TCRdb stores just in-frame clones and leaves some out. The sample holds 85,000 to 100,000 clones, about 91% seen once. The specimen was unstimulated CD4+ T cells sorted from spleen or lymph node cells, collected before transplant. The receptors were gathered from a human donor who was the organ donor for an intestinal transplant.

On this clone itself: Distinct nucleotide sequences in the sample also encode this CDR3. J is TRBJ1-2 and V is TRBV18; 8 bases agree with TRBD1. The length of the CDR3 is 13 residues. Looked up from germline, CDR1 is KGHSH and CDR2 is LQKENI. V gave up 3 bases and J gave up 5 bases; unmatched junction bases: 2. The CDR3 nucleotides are TGTGCCAGCTCACCGGACAGGGATTATGGCTACACCTTC. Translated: CASSPDRDYGYTF.

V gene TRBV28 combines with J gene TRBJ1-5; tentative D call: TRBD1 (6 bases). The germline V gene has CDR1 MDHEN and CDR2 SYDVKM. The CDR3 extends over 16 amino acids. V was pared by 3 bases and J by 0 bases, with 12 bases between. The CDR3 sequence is CASSFLQGNSNQPQHF. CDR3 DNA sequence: TGTGCCAGCAGTTTTCTGCAGGGGAATAGCAATCAGCCCCAGCATTTT.

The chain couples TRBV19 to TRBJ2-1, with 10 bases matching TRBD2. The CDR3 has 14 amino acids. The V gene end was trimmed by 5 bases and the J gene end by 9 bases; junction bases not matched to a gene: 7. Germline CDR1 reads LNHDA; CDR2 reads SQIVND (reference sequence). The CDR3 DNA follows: TGTGCCAGTAGTTCTCTAGCGGGAGAGGTTGAGCAGTTCTTC. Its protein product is CASSSLAGEVEQFF.

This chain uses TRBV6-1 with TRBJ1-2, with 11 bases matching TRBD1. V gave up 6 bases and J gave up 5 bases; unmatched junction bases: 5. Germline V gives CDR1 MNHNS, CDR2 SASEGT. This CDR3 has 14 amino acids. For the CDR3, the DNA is TGTGCCAGCAGGGGACAGGGGGTAGATTATGGCTACACCTTC. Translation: CASRGQGVDYGYTF.

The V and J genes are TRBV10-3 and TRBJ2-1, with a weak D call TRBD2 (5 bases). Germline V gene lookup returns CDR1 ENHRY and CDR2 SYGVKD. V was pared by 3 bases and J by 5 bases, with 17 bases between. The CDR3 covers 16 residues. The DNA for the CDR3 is TGTGCCATCAGTGATTTGATCCTAGCAGACAACAATGAGCAGTTCTTC. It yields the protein CAISDLILADNNEQFF.

The CDR3 region is CASSLSWQGGDTQYF. DNA for the CDR3: TGTGCCAGCAGTTTATCGTGGCAGGGGGGAGATACGCAGTATTTT. The chain uses TRBV27 and TRBJ2-3; the D gene is possibly TRBD1 (7 bases). V was clipped by 0 bases and J by 5 bases, with 12 bases between them. CDR1 MNHEY and CDR2 SMNVEV come from the germline V gene (reference sequence). The length of the CDR3 is 15 residues.

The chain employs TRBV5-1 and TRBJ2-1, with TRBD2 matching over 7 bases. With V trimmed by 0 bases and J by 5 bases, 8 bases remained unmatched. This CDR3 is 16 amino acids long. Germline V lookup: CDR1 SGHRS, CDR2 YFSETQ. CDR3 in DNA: TGCGCCAGCAGCTTGGGGGGGACTACTCATAACAATGAGCAGTTCTTC. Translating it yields CASSLGGTTHNNEQFF.

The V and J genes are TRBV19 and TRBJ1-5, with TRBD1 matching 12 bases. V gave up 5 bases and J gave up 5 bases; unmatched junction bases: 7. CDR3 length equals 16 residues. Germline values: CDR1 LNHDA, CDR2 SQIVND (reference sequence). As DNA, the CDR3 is TGTGCCAGTAGTGACACGGGACAGGGGGCCGATCAGCCCCAGCATTTT. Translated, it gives CASSDTGQGADQPQHF.

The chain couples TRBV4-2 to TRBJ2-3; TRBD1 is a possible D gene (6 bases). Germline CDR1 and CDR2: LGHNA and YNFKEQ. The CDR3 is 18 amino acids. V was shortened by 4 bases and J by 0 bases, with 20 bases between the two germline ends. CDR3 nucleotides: TGTGCCAGCAGCCGGTTTGTAGGACAGCGATCTAGCACAGATACGCAGTATTTT. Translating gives CASSRFVGQRSSTDTQYF.

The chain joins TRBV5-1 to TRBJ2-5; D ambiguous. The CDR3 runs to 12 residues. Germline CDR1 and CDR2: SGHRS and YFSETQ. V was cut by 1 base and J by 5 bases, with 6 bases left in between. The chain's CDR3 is CASSLRYETQYF. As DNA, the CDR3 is TGCGCCAGCAGCTTGCGGTACGAGACCCAGTACTTC.

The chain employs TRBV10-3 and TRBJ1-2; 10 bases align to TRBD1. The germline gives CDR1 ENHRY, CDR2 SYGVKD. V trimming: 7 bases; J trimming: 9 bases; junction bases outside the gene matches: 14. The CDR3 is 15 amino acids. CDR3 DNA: TGTGCCATCATGACCGGGACAGGGGATATTCTGCGCTACACCTTC. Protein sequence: CAIMTGTGDILRYTF.

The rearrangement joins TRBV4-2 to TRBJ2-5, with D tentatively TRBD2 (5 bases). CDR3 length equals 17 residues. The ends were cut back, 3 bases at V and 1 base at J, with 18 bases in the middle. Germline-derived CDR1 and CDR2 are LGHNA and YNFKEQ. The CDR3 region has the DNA TGTGCCAGCAGCCAGGCAAATAGCGTCGGTCTCCAAGAGACCCAGTACTTC. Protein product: CASSQANSVGLQETQYF.

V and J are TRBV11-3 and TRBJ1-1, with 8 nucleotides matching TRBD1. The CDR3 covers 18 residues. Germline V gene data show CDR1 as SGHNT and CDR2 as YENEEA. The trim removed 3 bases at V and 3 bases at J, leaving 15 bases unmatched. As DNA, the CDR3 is TGTGCCAGCAGCTTTCCACTCAGGGGGCATGGGACGTACACTGAAGCTTTCTTT. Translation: CASSFPLRGHGTYTEAFF. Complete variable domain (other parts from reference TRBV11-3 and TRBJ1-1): EAGVVQSPRYKIIEKKQPVAFWCNPISGHNTLYWYLQNLGQGPELLIRYENEEAVDDSQLPKDRFSAERLKGVDSTLKIQPAELGDSAVYLCASSFPLRGHGTYTEAFFGQGTRLTVV.

In nucleotides, the CDR3 is TGTGCCAGCAGCTTAGTAGGGACAGGGAACACCGGGGAGCTGTTTTTT. It specifies CASSLVGTGNTGELFF. The V gene is TRBV7-2, the J gene TRBJ2-2; 8 bases match TRBD1. V was pared by 1 base and J by 1 base, with 2 bases of the junction left unmatched. Germline assignment: CDR1 SGHTA and CDR2 FQGNSA. This CDR3 contains 16 residues.

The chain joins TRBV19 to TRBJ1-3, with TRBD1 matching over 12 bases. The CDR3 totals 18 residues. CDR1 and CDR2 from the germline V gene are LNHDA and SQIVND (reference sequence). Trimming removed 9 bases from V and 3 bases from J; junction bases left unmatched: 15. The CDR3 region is CASLPGQGASLIGNTIYF. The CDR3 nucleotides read TGTGCCAGCCTACCGGGACAGGGGGCGAGTTTGATTGGAAACACCATATATTTT.

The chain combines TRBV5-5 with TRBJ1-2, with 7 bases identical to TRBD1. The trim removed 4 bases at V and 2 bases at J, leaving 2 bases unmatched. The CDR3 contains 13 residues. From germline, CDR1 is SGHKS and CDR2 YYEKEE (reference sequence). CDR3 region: CASSQTGNYGYTF. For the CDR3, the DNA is TGTGCCAGCAGCCAGACAGGGAACTATGGCTACACCTTC.

The DNA of the CDR3 is TGTGCCAGCAGCTTAGTACCGACAAGCTGGAACTATGGCTACACCTTC. Its translation is CASSLVPTSWNYGYTF. The V and J genes are TRBV7-8 and TRBJ1-2; the D is unclear. The CDR3 is 16 amino acids. V lost 1 base and J 2 bases, leaving 14 bases between the germline ends. CDR1 is SGHVS, CDR2 FQNEAQ, per germline.

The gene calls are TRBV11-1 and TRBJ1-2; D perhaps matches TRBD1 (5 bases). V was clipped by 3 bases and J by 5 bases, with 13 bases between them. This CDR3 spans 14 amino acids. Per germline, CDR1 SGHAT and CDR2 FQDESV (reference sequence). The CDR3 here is CASSLGQGRYGYTF. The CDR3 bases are TGTGCCAGCAGCTTGGGGCAGGGAAGGTATGGCTACACCTTC.

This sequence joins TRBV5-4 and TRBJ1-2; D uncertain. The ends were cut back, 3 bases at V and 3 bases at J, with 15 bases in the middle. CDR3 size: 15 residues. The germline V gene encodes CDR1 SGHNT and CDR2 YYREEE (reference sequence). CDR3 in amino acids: CASSSVGLLDYGYTF. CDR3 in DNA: TGTGCCAGCAGCTCGGTCGGACTTTTGGACTATGGCTACACCTTC.

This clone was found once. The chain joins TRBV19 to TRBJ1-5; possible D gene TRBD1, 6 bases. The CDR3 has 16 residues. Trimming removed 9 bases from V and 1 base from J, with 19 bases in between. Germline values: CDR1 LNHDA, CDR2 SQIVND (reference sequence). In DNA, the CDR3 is TGTGCCAGCTCCCCGACAGGCTGGGGGAGCAATCAGCCCCAGCATTTT. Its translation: CASSPTGWGSNQPQHF.

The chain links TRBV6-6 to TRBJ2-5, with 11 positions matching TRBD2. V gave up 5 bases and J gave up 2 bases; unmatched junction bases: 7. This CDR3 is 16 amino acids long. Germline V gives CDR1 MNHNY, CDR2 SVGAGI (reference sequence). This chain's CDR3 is CASSLYGTSGQETQYF. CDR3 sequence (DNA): TGTGCCAGCAGTCTATACGGGACTAGCGGTCAAGAGACCCAGTACTTC.

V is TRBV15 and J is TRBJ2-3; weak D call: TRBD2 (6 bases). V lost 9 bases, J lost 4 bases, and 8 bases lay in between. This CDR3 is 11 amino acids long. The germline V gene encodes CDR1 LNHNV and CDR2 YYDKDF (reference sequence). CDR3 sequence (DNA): TGTGCCACGAGACTAGCAGATACGCAGTATTTT. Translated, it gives CATRLADTQYF.

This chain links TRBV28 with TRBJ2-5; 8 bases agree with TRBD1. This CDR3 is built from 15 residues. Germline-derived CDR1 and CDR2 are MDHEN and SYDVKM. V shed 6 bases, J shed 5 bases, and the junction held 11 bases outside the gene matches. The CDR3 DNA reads TGTGCCAGCAGCACGGACAGGGATTTAATTGAGACCCAGTACTTC. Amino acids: CASSTDRDLIETQYF. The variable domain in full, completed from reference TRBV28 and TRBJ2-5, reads DVKVTQSSRYLVKRTGEKVFLECVQDMDHENMFWYRQDPGLGLRLIYFSYDVKMKEKGDIPEGYSVSREKKERFSLILESASTNQTSMYLCASSTDRDLIETQYFGPGTRLLVL.

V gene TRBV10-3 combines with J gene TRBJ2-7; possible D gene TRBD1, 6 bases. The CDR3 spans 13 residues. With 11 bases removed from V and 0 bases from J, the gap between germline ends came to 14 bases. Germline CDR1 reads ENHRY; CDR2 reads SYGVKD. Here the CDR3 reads CAAGQGFSYEQYF. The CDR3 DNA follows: TGTGCCGCAGGCCAGGGGTTCTCCTACGAGCAGTACTTC.

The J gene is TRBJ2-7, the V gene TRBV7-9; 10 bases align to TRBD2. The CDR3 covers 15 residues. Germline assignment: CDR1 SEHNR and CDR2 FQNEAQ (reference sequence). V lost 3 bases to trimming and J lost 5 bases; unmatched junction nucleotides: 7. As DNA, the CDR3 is TGTGCCAGCAGCTTGCCTAGCGGGAGTGCAAACGAGCAGTACTTC. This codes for CASSLPSGSANEQYF.

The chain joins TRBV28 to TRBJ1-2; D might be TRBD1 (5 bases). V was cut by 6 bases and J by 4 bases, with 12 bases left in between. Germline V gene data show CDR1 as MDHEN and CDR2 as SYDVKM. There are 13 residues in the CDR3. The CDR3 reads CASRSRGAYGYTF. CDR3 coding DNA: TGTGCCAGCAGATCAAGGGGCGCCTATGGCTACACCTTC.

CDR3 region: CASSLVLAGGWLYNEQFF. In DNA form, the CDR3 reads TGTGCCAGCAGCTTAGTGCTAGCGGGCGGATGGCTCTACAATGAGCAGTTCTTC. The J gene is TRBJ2-1, the V gene TRBV7-6, with 8 bases fitting TRBD2. The CDR3 has 18 amino acids. Germline CDR1 and CDR2: SGHVS and FNYEAQ. The trim removed 1 base at V and 3 bases at J, leaving 11 bases unmatched.

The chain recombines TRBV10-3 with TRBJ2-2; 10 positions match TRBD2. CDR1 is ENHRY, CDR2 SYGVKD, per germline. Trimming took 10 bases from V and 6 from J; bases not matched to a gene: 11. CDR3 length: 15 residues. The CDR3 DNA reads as TGTGCCACCCAAACGCAACTAGCGGGATCCGGGGAGCTGTTTTTT. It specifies CATQTQLAGSGELFF.

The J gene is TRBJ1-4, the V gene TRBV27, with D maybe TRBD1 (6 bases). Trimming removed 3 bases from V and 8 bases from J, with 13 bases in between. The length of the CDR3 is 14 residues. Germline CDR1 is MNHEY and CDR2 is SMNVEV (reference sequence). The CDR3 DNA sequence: TGTGCCAGCAGTTTCAACAGGGCTGGGGAAAAACTGTTTTTT. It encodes CASSFNRAGEKLFF. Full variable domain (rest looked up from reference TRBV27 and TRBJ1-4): EAQVTQNPRYLITVTGKKLTVTCSQNMNHEYMSWYRQDPGLGLRQIYYSMNVEVTDKGDVPEGYKVSRKEKRNFPLILESPSPNQTSLYFCASSFNRAGEKLFFGSGTQLSVL.

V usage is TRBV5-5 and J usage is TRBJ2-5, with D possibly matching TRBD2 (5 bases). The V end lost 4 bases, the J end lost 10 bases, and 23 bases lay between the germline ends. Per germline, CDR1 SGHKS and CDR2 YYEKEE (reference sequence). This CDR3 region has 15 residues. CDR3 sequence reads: CASSPEERRRGSQYF. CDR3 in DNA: TGTGCCAGCAGCCCGGAAGAACGGCGCCGTGGGAGCCAGTACTTC. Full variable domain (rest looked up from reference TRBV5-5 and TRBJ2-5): DAGVTQSPTHLIKTRGQQVTLRCSPISGHKSVSWYQQVLGQGPQFIFQYYEKEERGRGNFPDRFSARQFPNYSSELNVNALLLGDSALYLCASSPEERRRGSQYFGPGTRLLVL.

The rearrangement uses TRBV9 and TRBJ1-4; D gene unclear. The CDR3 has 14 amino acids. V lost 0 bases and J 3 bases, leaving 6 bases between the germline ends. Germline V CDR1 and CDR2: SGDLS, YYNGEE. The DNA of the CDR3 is TGTGCCAGCAGCGTAGCCCACTCTAATGAAAAACTGTTTTTT. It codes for CASSVAHSNEKLFF.